The sequence of this TCR beta chain was determined in a study of T-cell reconstitution after alpha-beta-depleted transplantation in children. Unique molecular identifiers were incorporated into the prepared TCRbeta library. TCRdb recomputed calls from the PCR reads with MiXCR, one row per CDR3 protein. The sample has about 310,000 distinct CDR3 sequences, 20% to 30% seen once. This CDR3 has 15 residues. V dropped 0 bases and J dropped 1 base, with 9 bases sitting between them. The germline V gene encodes CDR1 MGHRA and CDR2 YSYEKL. This clonotype was observed a handful of times. What it binds is unknown. Study observations and caveats: The authors attributed T-cell counts and diversity one year after transplant mostly to newly produced T cells.

The chain carries TRBV4-1 and TRBJ1-1; D unresolved. The specimen comprised PBMCs, mostly from graft donor cells, sampled 180 days after TCRalphabeta/CD19-depleted stem cell transplant. This clonotype was obtained from a male patient younger than 18 who had a stem cell transplant for acute lymphoblastic leukemia, so the T cells may come from the graft donor. This CDR3 reads CASSQDWVGNTEAFF. The DNA of the CDR3 is TGCGCCAGCAGCCAAGACTGGGTGGGGAACACTGAAGCTTTCTTT.